The clone carrying this TCR beta chain was recorded once. The sample is drawn from a study of technical replicates of blood from a few donors. With 8 bases removed from V and 0 bases from J, the gap between germline ends came to 17 bases. The CDR3 runs 16 residues. Looked up from germline, CDR1 is MNHNY and CDR2 is SVGAGI (reference sequence). Measured with immunoSEQ multiplex PCR; TCRdb has only the in-frame clones, and not every one. Of fewer than 100,000 clones detected, approximately 97% appear once; the ten largest clones hold almost 0.3%. Material: T cells isolated from PBMCs. The receptor was isolated from a human donor in good health. The J gene is TRBJ1-3, the V gene TRBV6-6, with a possible D match to TRBD1 (6 bases). The CDR3 DNA sequence: TGTGCCAGCCTCCGGGACATGTTGACCTCTGGAAACACCATATATTTT. This codes for CASLRDMLTSGNTIYF.